This T cell receptor beta chain was obtained from a study of T-cell reconstitution after alpha-beta-depleted transplantation in children. A word on this clonotype: The DNA is omitted, as the CDR3 cannot be located on it reliably, and the CDR3 follows TCRdb's listing.

Unique molecular identifiers were used to barcode this TCRbeta library. TCRdb passed the PCR reads through MiXCR, listing each CDR3 protein once. The sample lists about 980,000 distinct CDR3 sequences; about 29% were seen once. The CDR3 spans 16 residues, counting both ends. The chain employs TRBV12-3 or TRBV12-4 and TRBJ1-5; TRBD1 was called by the table and not checked on the DNA. This TCR was sampled from a boy less than two years old who had a stem cell transplant for SCID, so the T cells may come from the graft donor. The sequencing here drew on PBMCs, mostly from graft donor cells, taken 360 days after TCRalphabeta/CD19-depleted stem cell transplant. The CDR3 reads CASSSSDRGLFQPQHF.